This record concerns one T cell receptor beta chain sequence. The target antigen is unknown. The sample comes from a study of identical twins. There are 14 residues in the CDR3. Trimming removed 1 base from V and 2 bases from J, with 9 bases in between. CDR1 is SGHAT, CDR2 FQNNGV, per germline. In TCRdb, the 5' RACE reads were re-called with MiXCR into one record per CDR3 protein. The sample includes some 1,600,000 distinct CDR3 sequences, about 32% of them seen just once. Study conclusions and caveats: Fewer insertions characterized abundant cord blood beta clonotypes, whereas memory repertoires showed none. Sharing of beta out-of-frame sequences by twins showed a weaker excess.

Material for sequencing was cord blood. The J gene is TRBJ2-7, the V gene TRBV11-2; D unclear. The TCR comes from a newborn girl in good health. The CDR3 here is CASSLVGVAYEQYF. The CDR3 DNA reads TGTGCCAGCAGCTTAGTTGGGGTGGCCTACGAGCAGTACTTC.